The T cell receptor beta chain described here comes from a study of post-analysis software for immune sequencing data. General study findings and limits: Controls' normalized Chao1 diversity significantly exceeded that of multiple sclerosis patients. Comparison of patients with controls showed 4 to 6 TRBV segments more frequent in patients, TRBV5-6, TRBV5-1 and TRBV20-1 among them.

As regards this clonotype: What it binds is not known.

cDNA libraries for TCR beta contained unique molecular identifiers. Some 500,000 cDNA molecules were obtained per 1 to 10 million input T cells. TCRdb re-analysed the PCR reads in MiXCR, keeping a single row per CDR3 protein. The sample carries about 810,000 distinct CDR3 sequences, about 57% recorded once. Trimming removed 3 bases from V and 0 bases from J, with 13 bases in between. The V gene's germline CDR1 is SGDLS and CDR2 YYNGEE. The CDR3 spans 16 residues. The clonotype originates from a girl aged 5-17 years with multiple sclerosis. The chain uses TRBV9 and TRBJ2-1, with a weak D call TRBD2 (5 bases). Material: blood. The chain's CDR3 is CASSGRTPPSYNEQFF. In DNA form, the CDR3 reads TGTGCCAGCAGCGGACGGACTCCCCCCTCCTACAATGAGCAGTTCTTC.